The clone carrying this T cell receptor (beta chain) was found many times. Its antigen is not identified. J was trimmed by 5 bases and V by 4 bases; bases with no gene match: 8. CDR3 length equals 15 residues. From germline, CDR1 is SGHTA and CDR2 FQGNSA. MiXCR, run by TCRdb on the RT-PCR reads, gives a single entry per CDR3 protein. The sample has around 500,000 distinct CDR3 sequences, roughly 11% seen once. This entry comes from a study of response to subunit inactivated influenza vaccine. Overall study results and limits: The authors proposed limited new T cell recruitment per seasonal influenza vaccination.

The gene calls are TRBV7-2 and TRBJ2-5; 9 nucleotides agree with TRBD1. The receptor was derived from a man aged 50-60 years who received an inactivated influenza vaccine. The sample here was PBMCs from blood, taken roughly 47 days after vaccination. CDR3 in DNA: TGTGCCAGCAGCTCGCCCCGGACAGGGGTTGAGACCCAGTACTTC. Its protein is CASSSPRTGVETQYF.